The 5 T cell receptor beta chains below were found in one sample sequenced in a study of shared clonotypes between healthy human individuals. The method was immunoSEQ multiplex PCR; TCRdb's version includes in-frame clones alone and lacks a portion of them. In the table there are 1,400,000 or so clones, approximately 98.5% of which are singletons. The sequenced material came from naive CD4+ T cells sorted from blood. Described subset: CD45RA+ positively selected. Receptor source: a man aged 25 to 45 in good health.

V and J are TRBV7-3 and TRBJ2-3; D is unresolved. The CDR3 is made up of 14 amino acids. Germline loops: CDR1 SGHTA, CDR2 FQGTGA. Trimming removed 1 base at V and 6 bases at J, with 11 bases between. The CDR3 spells CASSLRSPVDTQYF. As DNA, the CDR3 is TGTGCCAGCAGCTTAAGGTCTCCCGTGGATACGCAGTATTTT. The full variable domain, in which reference TRBV7-3 and TRBJ2-3 provide the parts outside the CDR3, is GAGVSQTPSNKVTEKGKYVELRCDPISGHTALYWYRQSLGQGPEFLIYFQGTGAADDSGLPNDRFFAVRPEGSVSTLKIQRTERGDSAVYLCASSLRSPVDTQYFGPGTRLTVL.

V is TRBV29-1 and J is TRBJ2-4; 7 positions match TRBD1. The V gene end was trimmed by 2 bases and the J gene end by 0 bases; junction bases not matched to a gene: 7. The germline gives CDR1 SQVTM, CDR2 ANQGSEA. CDR3 length: 16 amino acids. The CDR3 DNA sequence: TGCAGCGTTGAATCCCGACAGGGCCTAGCCAAAAACATTCAGTACTTC. Amino acid sequence: CSVESRQGLAKNIQYF.

The rearrangement uses TRBV4-2 and TRBJ2-5; the D gene is possibly TRBD1 (7 bases). V was trimmed by 3 bases and J by 5 bases, leaving 22 bases between them. The CDR3 runs 17 residues. The germline V gene has CDR1 LGHNA and CDR2 YNFKEQ. The CDR3 DNA reads as TGTGCCAGCAGCCACGAGGGGGCTGGAGGGTCAGGGGAGACCCAGTACTTC. As protein: CASSHEGAGGSGETQYF.

The genes are TRBV7-9 and TRBJ2-7; 10 bases align to TRBD1. Unmatched junction bases numbered 7, after V lost 3 bases and J lost 2 bases. Germline-derived CDR1 and CDR2 are SEHNR and FQNEAQ (reference sequence). This CDR3 region has 16 residues. The CDR3 DNA sequence: TGTGCCAGCAGCTTGCCGGGACAGGGGACAACCTACGAGCAGTACTTC. It specifies CASSLPGQGTTYEQYF.

This chain links TRBV5-1 with TRBJ2-7; TRBD2 agrees at 12 bases. The CDR3 covers 15 residues. The germline CDR1 and CDR2 sequences are SGHRS and YFSETQ. V shed 3 bases and J 4 bases; nucleotides not matched to a gene: 5. The CDR3 DNA is TGCGCCAGCAGCTCCGGGACTAGCGGGTGGTACGAGCAGTACTTC. Amino acid sequence: CASSSGTSGWYEQYF.